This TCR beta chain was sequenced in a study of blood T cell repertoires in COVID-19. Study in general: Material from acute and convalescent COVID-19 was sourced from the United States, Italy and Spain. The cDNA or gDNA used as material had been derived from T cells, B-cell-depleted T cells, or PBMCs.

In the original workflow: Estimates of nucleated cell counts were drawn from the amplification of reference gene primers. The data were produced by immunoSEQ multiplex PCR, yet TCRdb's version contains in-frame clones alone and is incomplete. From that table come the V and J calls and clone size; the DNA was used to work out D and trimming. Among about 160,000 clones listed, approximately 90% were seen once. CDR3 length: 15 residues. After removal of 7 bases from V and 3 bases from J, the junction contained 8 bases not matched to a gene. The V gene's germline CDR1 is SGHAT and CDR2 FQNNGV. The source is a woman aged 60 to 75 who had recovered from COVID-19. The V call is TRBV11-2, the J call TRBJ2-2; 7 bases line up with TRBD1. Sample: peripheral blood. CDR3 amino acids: CASKWRQGDTGELFF. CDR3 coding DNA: TGTGCCAGCAAGTGGCGACAGGGAGACACCGGGGAGCTGTTTTTT.